The 16 T cell receptor beta chains below all came from one sample that was sequenced in a study of CXCR3-negative and CXCR3-positive naive CD8 T cells. Regarding the study as a whole: In CXCR3-positive naive cells, the TRB CDR3s were more hydrophobic than in CXCR3-negative naive cells.

Their antigens are not known. The TRB cDNA libraries were prepared by 5' RACE with UMI labels. TCRdb reprocessed the 5' RACE reads, keeping one entry per CDR3 protein, no DNA. The sample's table shows about 150,000 distinct CDR3 sequences. Sequenced: naive CXCR3+ CD8+ T cells from blood. The subset: CD45RO-CCR7+CD27+CD95- naive CD8+ T cells expressing CXCR3 (TNR3+). These receptor sequences come from a human donor in good health. Some clones in this sample may be carry-over from other donors' samples.

The gene calls are TRBV7-9 and TRBJ2-7; TCRdb picks TRBD1, but there is no DNA to check that call. There are 15 residues in the CDR3. CDR1 is SEHNR and CDR2 is FQNEAQ in the germline V gene (reference sequence). CDR3 sequence reads: CASSSGTGQSYEQYF.

The genes are TRBV28 and TRBJ2-2; TCRdb's D call, TRBD1, is unchecked because there is no DNA. CDR1 and CDR2 (germline): MDHEN, SYDVKM. This CDR3 has 15 residues. This chain's CDR3 is CASSRQEMNTGELFF.

The genes are TRBV7-9 and TRBJ1-1. The germline V gene encodes CDR1 SEHNR and CDR2 FQNEAQ (reference sequence). The CDR3 is 13 residues long. The CDR3 protein is CASNGVGITEAFF.

The genes are TRBV7-3 and TRBJ1-1. Germline V gene data show CDR1 as SGHTA and CDR2 as FQGTGA. The CDR3 extends over 14 amino acids. CDR3 sequence: CASSPGPRDTEAFF.

The chain uses TRBV28 and TRBJ2-2; TCRdb's assignment of TRBD1 cannot be checked, as there is no DNA. This CDR3 comprises 14 residues. Germline V lookup: CDR1 MDHEN, CDR2 SYDVKM. CDR3 residues: CASRRGSTTGELFF. Complete variable domain (other parts from reference TRBV28 and TRBJ2-2): DVKVTQSSRYLVKRTGEKVFLECVQDMDHENMFWYRQDPGLGLRLIYFSYDVKMKEKGDIPEGYSVSREKKERFSLILESASTNQTSMYLCASRRGSTTGELFFGEGSRLTVL.

V gene TRBV29-1 combines with J gene TRBJ2-7; the TCRdb call, TRBD1, lacks DNA for checking. This CDR3 comprises 12 residues. CDR1 and CDR2 from the germline V gene are SQVTM and ANQGSEA. CDR3 amino acids: CSVWTGGYEQYF.

CDR3 loop: CASSLGGGTGISNQPQHF. This chain connects TRBV28 to TRBJ1-5; the D call from TCRdb, TRBD1, cannot be confirmed without DNA. Germline assignment: CDR1 MDHEN and CDR2 SYDVKM. This CDR3 region has 18 residues.

The gene calls are TRBV2 and TRBJ2-7; TCRdb lists TRBD1, though no DNA is available to test this call. The CDR3 is 15 amino acids. Looked up from germline, CDR1 is SNHLY and CDR2 is FYNNEI. The CDR3 loop is CASSEAIAGRYEQYF.

The V and J genes are TRBV6-5 and TRBJ2-7; TCRdb returns TRBD1, unconfirmable since there is no DNA. Germline CDR1 is MNHEY and CDR2 is SVGAGI. This CDR3 is built from 14 residues. CDR3 residues: CASRSSTGPDEQYF.

The chain is built from TRBV4-3 and TRBJ2-2; TCRdb selects TRBD2, and the lack of DNA leaves this call unchecked. The CDR3 loop spans 17 amino acids. From germline, CDR1 is LGHNA and CDR2 YSLEER. CDR3 region: CASSQVLAGVGTGELFF.

The chain combines TRBV28 with TRBJ2-5. This CDR3 has 15 amino acids. Germline-derived CDR1 and CDR2 are MDHEN and SYDVKM. CDR3 sequence: CASSLTSFGLETQYF.

This chain connects TRBV6-4 to TRBJ2-3; there is no DNA to check the TCRdb D call of TRBD2. Germline-derived CDR1 and CDR2 are MRHNA and SNTAGT. The CDR3 covers 17 residues. Here the CDR3 reads CASSDSGTSGPTDTQYF.

The J gene is TRBJ1-2, the V gene TRBV7-9; TCRdb proposes TRBD1, but this gene call is untestable without DNA. In germline, CDR1 is SEHNR, CDR2 FQNEAQ (reference sequence). CDR3 size: 14 residues. CDR3 protein: CASSFGTPNYGYTF.

This rearrangement joins TRBV29-1 to TRBJ2-7. CDR3 size: 13 residues. Germline loops: CDR1 SQVTM, CDR2 ANQGSEA. The CDR3 is CSASTGDSYEQYF.

The chain recombines TRBV20-1 with TRBJ2-7; no DNA is available, so the TRBD1 call from TCRdb remains unchecked. Germline V gives CDR1 DFQATT, CDR2 SNEGSKA (reference sequence). The CDR3 loop spans 13 amino acids. The CDR3 region is CSASLQGWYEQYF.

J is TRBJ2-1 and V is TRBV10-3; absent DNA, TCRdb's TRBD2 call cannot be checked. Germline CDR1 ENHRY, CDR2 SYGVKD. This CDR3 spans 16 amino acids. The CDR3: CAISGGLAGARNEQFF.